The 8 T cell receptor beta chains listed next were all sequenced from one sample in a study of T-cell reconstitution after alpha-beta-depleted transplantation in children. The library targeted TCRbeta and was prepared with unique molecular identifiers. MiXCR was run by TCRdb on the PCR reads, yielding one entry per CDR3 protein. The sample carries over 150,000 distinct CDR3 sequences, 6.5% to 7.5% recorded once. Material: PBMCs from the stem cell graft donor, obtained from the stem cell graft. The receptors stem from a human donor who donated a stem cell graft to a child with Wiskott-Aldrich syndrome.

At least ten counts were recorded for this clonotype. The J gene is TRBJ2-2, the V gene TRBV10-3, with 9 bases fitting TRBD1. The CDR3 extends over 16 amino acids. J was trimmed by 2 bases and V by 3 bases; bases with no gene match: 4. The germline V gene encodes CDR1 ENHRY and CDR2 SYGVKD. The CDR3 coding sequence is TGTGCCATCAGTGACCGGGACAGGGTTAACACCGGGGAGCTGTTTTTT. It is translated as CAISDRDRVNTGELFF.

This clonotype was observed many times. V gene TRBV6-2 or TRBV6-3 combines with J gene TRBJ2-4; no clear D. The CDR3 has 12 amino acids. Germline values: CDR1 MNHEY, CDR2 SVGEGT. V gave up 5 bases and J gave up 1 base, with 3 bases separating them. The CDR3 region is CASSRAKNIQYF. DNA for the CDR3: TGTGCCAGCAGTCGGGCCAAAAACATTCAGTACTTC.

This clonotype was detected only a few times. The CDR3 loop is CATSTRGASSYEQYF. CDR3 sequence (DNA): TGTGCCACTTCAACGAGGGGGGCATCATCCTACGAGCAGTACTTC. V is TRBV2 and J is TRBJ2-7; either TRBD1 or TRBD2 may fit D (6 bases each). The germline V gene has CDR1 SNHLY and CDR2 FYNNEI. The V end lost 10 bases, the J end lost 1 base, and 20 bases lay between the germline ends. This CDR3 is 15 amino acids long.

This clonotype was picked up many times. The CDR3 sequence is CASSLGGTSGRNEQFF. The CDR3 DNA reads TGTGCCAGCAGCTTAGGAGGGACTAGCGGGAGGAATGAGCAGTTCTTC. This chain joins TRBV7-9 and TRBJ2-1; the match to TRBD2 covers 15 bases. Germline lookup yields CDR1 SEHNR and CDR2 FQNEAQ (reference sequence). The V gene end was trimmed by 1 base and the J gene end by 7 bases; junction bases not matched to a gene: 2. CDR3 size: 16 residues. Complete variable domain (other parts from reference TRBV7-9 and TRBJ2-1): DTGVSQNPRHKITKRGQNVTFRCDPISEHNRLYWYRQTLGQGPEFLTYFQNEAQLEKSRLLSDRFSAERPKGSFSTLEIQRTEQGDSAMYLCASSLGGTSGRNEQFFGPGTRLTVL.

The chain carries TRBV7-2 and TRBJ2-3; 12 bases are a match to TRBD2. With 6 bases clipped from V and 0 bases from J, the junction kept 7 bases outside the gene matches. CDR1 is SGHTA and CDR2 is FQGNSA in the germline V gene. The CDR3 has 17 amino acids. The CDR3 protein is CASRSPGLAGSTDTQYF. The CDR3, as DNA: TGTGCCAGCAGATCACCGGGACTAGCGGGTAGCACAGATACGCAGTATTTT.

The sample holds many counts of this clonotype. The CDR3 here is CSALNSGSGNEQYF. The CDR3 region has the DNA TGCAGTGCCCTAAATAGCGGGAGTGGGAACGAGCAGTACTTC. The genes are TRBV20-1 and TRBJ2-7, with 9 bases aligning to TRBD2. The length of the CDR3 is 14 residues. Looked up from germline, CDR1 is DFQATT and CDR2 is SNEGSKA (reference sequence). With V trimmed by 6 bases and J by 5 bases, 11 bases remained unmatched.

This clonotype was detected many times. V gene TRBV20-1 combines with J gene TRBJ2-5; TRBD2 matches at 7 bases. The CDR3 runs to 12 residues. Germline CDR1 and CDR2: DFQATT and SNEGSKA (reference sequence). The V gene end was trimmed by 7 bases and the J gene end by 1 base; junction bases not matched to a gene: 3. As DNA, the CDR3 is TGCAGTGAAGCGGGACTCCAAGAGACCCAGTACTTC. This sequence encodes CSEAGLQETQYF.

The rearrangement uses TRBV2 and TRBJ2-1; TRBD2 matches at 7 bases. After removal of 6 bases from V and 0 bases from J, the junction contained 8 bases not matched to a gene. The germline gives CDR1 SNHLY, CDR2 FYNNEI. CDR3 length equals 16 residues. CDR3 in DNA: TGTGCCAGCAGGCGACTAGCCTTGAGCTCCTACAATGAGCAGTTCTTC. Its translation is CASRRLALSSYNEQFF.